This entry lists 30 T cell receptor beta chains sequenced from one sample in a study of shared T cell receptors in the human thymus. Assay: immunoSEQ multiplex PCR; the TCRdb copy retains only in-frame clones and omits some. In the table there are some 660,000 clones, more than 70% of which are singletons. The same data also went into a second study, on human thymus T cells.

Sample: thymocytes. The source is a boy less than two years old with a congenital heart defect.

The rearrangement uses TRBV5-4 and TRBJ2-5, with 9 bases identical to TRBD1. Germline V gene sequence: CDR1 SGHNT, CDR2 YYREEE (reference sequence). The CDR3 has 15 residues. V trimming: 5 bases; J trimming: 3 bases; junction bases outside the gene matches: 8. CDR3 sequence reads: CASRSTGGAEETQYF. CDR3 sequence (DNA): TGTGCCAGCAGGTCCACAGGGGGCGCGGAAGAGACCCAGTACTTC. The full variable domain, rest sourced from reference TRBV5-4 and TRBJ2-5, is ETGVTQSPTHLIKTRGQQVTLRCSSQSGHNTVSWYQQALGQGPQFIFQYYREEENGRGNFPPRFSGLQFPNYSSELNVNALELDDSALYLCASRSTGGAEETQYFGPGTRLLVL.

V and J are TRBV28 and TRBJ2-7; a weak D match, TRBD1 (8 bases). V gave up 3 bases and J gave up 7 bases, with 22 bases separating them. CDR1 is MDHEN, CDR2 SYDVKM, per germline. The CDR3 extends over 16 amino acids. The CDR3 DNA is TGTGCCAGCAGTTTTCGAGGAATTACAGGGGGGGGTGAGCAGTACTTC. Translation: CASSFRGITGGGEQYF. Complete variable domain (other parts from reference TRBV28 and TRBJ2-7): DVKVTQSSRYLVKRTGEKVFLECVQDMDHENMFWYRQDPGLGLRLIYFSYDVKMKEKGDIPEGYSVSREKKERFSLILESASTNQTSMYLCASSFRGITGGGEQYFGPGTRLTVT.

In its sample, this clone was seen once. This rearrangement joins TRBV30 to TRBJ1-2; 8 bases map to TRBD1. CDR1 and CDR2 from the germline V gene are GTSNPN and SVGIG (reference sequence). This CDR3 region has 13 residues. The V segment lost 3 bases and the J segment 7 bases; nucleotides outside the gene matches: 7. The CDR3 bases are TGTGCCTGGAGGGGCAGGGGGCGTTTTGGCTACACCTTC. Protein product: CAWRGRGRFGYTF.

The chain combines TRBV25-1 with TRBJ2-1, with TRBD2 matching 8 bases. The CDR3 consists of 16 residues. V lost 3 bases to trimming and J lost 1 base; unmatched junction nucleotides: 5. Germline-derived CDR1 and CDR2 are MGHDK and SYGVNS. The CDR3 reads CASSDTSSGSYNEQFF. CDR3 in DNA: TGTGCCAGCAGTGATACTTCTAGCGGGTCCTACAATGAGCAGTTCTTC.

The chain recombines TRBV4-3 with TRBJ1-3; D not resolved. Germline lookup yields CDR1 LGHNA and CDR2 YSLEER. The CDR3 loop spans 16 amino acids. The V gene lost 4 bases and the J gene lost 0 bases, with 13 bases spanning the gap. The CDR3 reads CASSRESGSSGNTIYF. CDR3 DNA sequence: TGCGCCAGCAGCCGGGAATCCGGGAGCTCTGGAAACACCATATATTTT.

This rearrangement joins TRBV5-4 to TRBJ1-2; 7 nucleotides match TRBD1. The trim removed 3 bases at V and 3 bases at J, leaving 5 bases unmatched. This CDR3 region has 14 residues. Germline V gives CDR1 SGHNT, CDR2 YYREEE (reference sequence). In DNA, the CDR3 is TGTGCCAGCAGCTCCTCCGGGACAGACTATGGCTACACCTTC. It is translated as CASSSSGTDYGYTF.

This chain links TRBV14 with TRBJ2-7; TRBD2 matches at 8 bases. From germline, CDR1 is SGHDN and CDR2 FVKESK. The CDR3 has 15 residues. V lost 1 base and J lost 4; bases outside the gene matches: 6. The CDR3 spells CASSQAREGLYEQYF. In nucleotides, the CDR3 is TGTGCCAGCAGCCAAGCCCGGGAGGGTTTATACGAGCAGTACTTC.

The rearrangement links TRBV4-3 to TRBJ2-7, with 7 positions matching TRBD1. This CDR3 is 16 amino acids long. V dropped 0 bases and J dropped 3; count of bases not matched to a gene: 8. Germline CDR1 and CDR2: LGHNA and YSLEER. CDR3: CASSQDKQGLGYEQYF. The CDR3 nucleotides read TGCGCCAGCAGCCAAGATAAACAGGGGCTAGGCTACGAGCAGTACTTC.

This chain uses TRBV18 with TRBJ1-2; TRBD1 matches 8 bases. The CDR3 extends over 15 amino acids. The V segment lost 2 bases and the J segment 9 bases; nucleotides outside the gene matches: 11. CDR1 is KGHSH and CDR2 is LQKENI in the germline V gene. The CDR3 loop is CASSPYGPRGQCYTF. The CDR3 coding sequence is TGTGCCAGCTCACCATACGGGCCCAGGGGGCAATGCTACACCTTC.

The chain has TRBV5-1 and TRBJ2-7; 7 positions agree with TRBD1. This CDR3 region has 14 residues. Looked up from germline, CDR1 is SGHRS and CDR2 is YFSETQ. V dropped 1 base and J dropped 5; count of bases not matched to a gene: 6. The CDR3 nucleotides read TGCGCCAGCAGCTTGATGAGGGACAGACACGAGCAGTACTTC. Its protein product is CASSLMRDRHEQYF.

This chain uses TRBV5-1 with TRBJ2-7, with D possibly being TRBD2 (5 bases). V gave up 4 bases and J gave up 3 bases, with 20 bases separating them. CDR3 length: 16 amino acids. Germline V gene lookup returns CDR1 SGHRS and CDR2 YFSETQ. The CDR3 DNA sequence: TGCGCCAGCAGCCCGGGAACTTTGGCGGTCCACTACGAGCAGTACTTC. The encoded protein is CASSPGTLAVHYEQYF.

The chain recombines TRBV28 with TRBJ2-5; 9 positions match TRBD2. This CDR3 region has 17 residues. V was pared by 7 bases and J by 3 bases, with 15 bases of the junction left unmatched. Germline CDR1 and CDR2: MDHEN and SYDVKM. For the CDR3, the DNA is TGTGCCAGCACTAAAGTCAGCGGGGGGCACCCCAAAGAGACCCAGTACTTC. Protein product: CASTKVSGGHPKETQYF.

This clone was found once. The chain employs TRBV7-8 and TRBJ1-1; D not resolved. Trimming cost V 0 bases and J 6 bases, with 20 bases left between them. CDR1 is SGHVS, CDR2 FQNEAQ, per germline. This CDR3 comprises 17 residues. CDR3 in DNA: TGTGCCAGCAGCTTAGCTTCAGTCCGGGAGAGCCGCCCTGAAGCTTTCTTT. Amino acids: CASSLASVRESRPEAFF.

This sequence joins TRBV28 and TRBJ2-5; D unclear. V lost 8 bases to trimming and J lost 2 bases, with 24 bases between them. Germline V gives CDR1 MDHEN, CDR2 SYDVKM. This CDR3 is built from 17 residues. The CDR3 spells CASRSGGPANSQETQYF. DNA of the CDR3: TGTGCCAGCCGGTCGGGTGGCCCAGCCAATTCTCAAGAGACCCAGTACTTC. The whole variable domain, remainder taken from reference TRBV28 and TRBJ2-5, is DVKVTQSSRYLVKRTGEKVFLECVQDMDHENMFWYRQDPGLGLRLIYFSYDVKMKEKGDIPEGYSVSREKKERFSLILESASTNQTSMYLCASRSGGPANSQETQYFGPGTRLLVL.

V and J are TRBV5-1 and TRBJ2-3, with 12 bases matching TRBD2. Germline assignment: CDR1 SGHRS and CDR2 YFSETQ. The ends lost 0 bases at V and 0 bases at J; junction bases unmatched: 8. This CDR3 is built from 19 residues. The chain's CDR3 is CASSLAWLAGGASTDTQYF. Written as DNA, the CDR3 is TGCGCCAGCAGCTTGGCCTGGCTAGCGGGAGGGGCTAGCACAGATACGCAGTATTTT.

As concerns this clone: This sample includes further DNA sequences coding for the same CDR3. This rearrangement joins TRBV6-5 to TRBJ2-1; 10 bases agree with TRBD1. Germline loops: CDR1 MNHEY, CDR2 SVGAGI. The CDR3 contains 13 residues. V dropped 6 bases and J dropped 7; count of bases not matched to a gene: 3. In DNA, the CDR3 is TGTGCCAGCAGCGGGGGACAGGGGAATGAGCAGTTCTTC. Protein: CASSGGQGNEQFF.

The CDR3 region is CASSYDRLGNQPQHF. The CDR3 bases are TGTGCCAGCAGCTACGACAGGTTGGGCAATCAGCCCCAGCATTTT. The chain uses TRBV6-1 and TRBJ1-5, with D tentatively TRBD1 (6 bases). The V gene lost 6 bases and the J gene lost 2 bases, with 14 bases spanning the gap. The CDR3 is made up of 15 amino acids. Germline assignment: CDR1 MNHNS and CDR2 SASEGT.

The J gene is TRBJ1-4, the V gene TRBV4-3, with D maybe TRBD1 (5 bases). CDR1 LGHNA and CDR2 YSLEER come from the germline V gene. There are 13 residues in the CDR3. V was cut by 4 bases and J by 3 bases, with 6 bases left in between. CDR3 sequence: CASSRTPNEKLFF. The CDR3 DNA is TGCGCCAGCAGCCGGACACCTAATGAAAAACTGTTTTTT.

This clone was recorded once. This chain connects TRBV19 to TRBJ2-5; a weak D match, TRBD1 (6 bases). The CDR3 contains 13 residues. V was cut by 10 bases and J by 1 base, with 13 bases left in between. CDR1 and CDR2 (germline): LNHDA, SQIVND (reference sequence). CDR3 nucleotide sequence: TGTGCCACCCGTGACAGGCCCCAAGAGACCCAGTACTTC. Encoded protein: CATRDRPQETQYF. Full variable domain (missing parts from reference TRBV19 and TRBJ2-5): DGGITQSPKYLFRKEGQNVTLSCEQNLNHDAMYWYRQDPGQGLRLIYYSQIVNDFQKGDIAEGYSVSREKKESFPLTVTSAQKNPTAFYLCATRDRPQETQYFGPGTRLLVL.

In DNA form, the CDR3 reads TGTGCCAGCAGTACTAGCGGGAGCACAGATACGCAGTATTTT. Translation gives CASSTSGSTDTQYF. The chain recombines TRBV6-5 with TRBJ2-3, with 9 bases fitting TRBD2. CDR1 is MNHEY and CDR2 is SVGAGI in the germline V gene. The CDR3 consists of 14 residues. After removal of 5 bases from V and 0 bases from J, the junction contained 0 bases not matched to a gene.

The rearrangement uses TRBV6-1 and TRBJ2-1; 12 positions agree with TRBD2. Losses at the gene ends were 2 bases for V and 0 bases for J; bases not matched to a gene: 5. The germline V gene has CDR1 MNHNS and CDR2 SASEGT. The CDR3 spans 18 residues. CDR3 bases: TGTGCCAGCAGTGAATCGGCTAGCGGGGGGGCCTCCTACAATGAGCAGTTCTTC. Amino acids: CASSESASGGASYNEQFF.

There are a few counts of this clone. The rearrangement uses TRBV5-6 and TRBJ1-3; no firm D call. Trimming took 4 bases from V and 2 from J, leaving 10 bases between them. The germline gives CDR1 SGHDT, CDR2 YYEEEE. The CDR3 runs to 14 residues. Here the CDR3 reads CASSPDNAGNTIYF. The CDR3 DNA sequence: TGTGCCAGCAGCCCTGACAATGCTGGAAACACCATATATTTT.

CDR3 bases: TGTGCCAGCAGCCAGGACTTCATCCCCGGAAATGAGCAGTTCTTC. Amino acids: CASSQDFIPGNEQFF. The chain couples TRBV11-2 to TRBJ2-1; possible D gene TRBD2, 5 bases. The CDR3 length is 15 residues. Trimming pared 5 bases from V and 7 bases from J, leaving 18 bases between. Germline values: CDR1 SGHAT, CDR2 FQNNGV.

The chain links TRBV7-2 to TRBJ2-7; no firm D call. Trimming took 1 base from V and 0 from J, leaving 13 bases between them. Germline loops: CDR1 SGHTA, CDR2 FQGNSA. The CDR3 spans 16 residues. This CDR3 reads CASSLERMTYSYEQYF. The CDR3 coding sequence is TGTGCCAGCAGCTTAGAGAGGATGACTTACTCCTACGAGCAGTACTTC.

The CDR3: CASSARGSVKEPGELFF. The CDR3 bases are TGTGCCAGCAGCGCCCGGGGGAGCGTGAAAGAACCCGGGGAGCTGTTTTTT. The V and J genes are TRBV5-6 and TRBJ2-2; D perhaps matches TRBD2 (6 bases). There are 17 residues in the CDR3. V dropped 4 bases and J dropped 6 bases, with 22 bases sitting between them. Germline V lookup: CDR1 SGHDT, CDR2 YYEEEE.

The CDR3 spells CASTAGTFGETQYF. In DNA form, the CDR3 reads TGTGCCAGCACCGCGGGCACCTTCGGAGAGACCCAGTACTTC. The V call is TRBV28, the J call TRBJ2-5, with D perhaps TRBD2 (5 bases). The length of the CDR3 is 14 residues. CDR1 and CDR2 (germline): MDHEN, SYDVKM. The ends were cut back, 7 bases at V and 4 bases at J, with 16 bases in the middle. Complete variable domain (other parts from reference TRBV28 and TRBJ2-5): DVKVTQSSRYLVKRTGEKVFLECVQDMDHENMFWYRQDPGLGLRLIYFSYDVKMKEKGDIPEGYSVSREKKERFSLILESASTNQTSMYLCASTAGTFGETQYFGPGTRLLVL.

In its sample, this clone was seen once. The rearrangement joins TRBV29-1 to TRBJ2-1, with D possibly matching TRBD2 (6 bases). Deletions cut 6 bases from V and 9 bases from J, with 12 bases between. Germline V gives CDR1 SQVTM, CDR2 ANQGSEA. This CDR3 spans 11 amino acids. DNA for the CDR3: TGCAGCGTCCCGGGGGACTCTGAGCAGTTCTTC. Protein sequence: CSVPGDSEQFF.

V and J are TRBV27 and TRBJ2-3; D call uncertain. The germline gives CDR1 MNHEY, CDR2 SMNVEV (reference sequence). The CDR3 covers 14 residues. With 3 bases removed from V and 0 bases from J, the gap between germline ends came to 7 bases. Written as DNA, the CDR3 is TGTGCCAGCAGTTTTTACGGGAGCACAGATACGCAGTATTTT. Residues: CASSFYGSTDTQYF.

As to this clone: Other nucleotide sequences from this sample produce the same CDR3. The chain joins TRBV28 to TRBJ1-2; D is perhaps TRBD1 (5 bases). V lost 3 bases and J 4 bases, leaving 9 bases between the germline ends. This CDR3 spans 13 amino acids. CDR1 is MDHEN and CDR2 is SYDVKM in the germline V gene. This chain's CDR3 is CASSFLGGYGYTF. The CDR3 nucleotides are TGTGCCAGCAGTTTCTTGGGGGGCTATGGCTACACCTTC.

The sample holds one count of this clone. V is TRBV6-5 and J is TRBJ2-5; D perhaps matches TRBD1 (6 bases). V was shortened by 7 bases and J by 2 bases, with 8 bases between the two germline ends. This CDR3 is built from 12 residues. The V gene's germline CDR1 is MNHEY and CDR2 SVGAGI. CDR3 nucleotides: TGTGCCAGCACAGGGGTACAAGAGACCCAGTACTTC. Protein sequence: CASTGVQETQYF.